A selection of T cell receptor beta chains follows, all from one sample in a study of T-cell memory formation after mild COVID-19. From the 5' RACE reads, TCRdb called clonotypes with MiXCR, one entry per CDR3 protein. The sample carries 350,000 to 500,000 distinct CDR3 sequences, roughly 20% recorded once. Sequencing was carried out using PBMCs or a T cell subset sorted from them (not recorded which). The receptor source for this set is an adult woman who had mild COVID-19 (a few samples of this study predate the infection). Cell type and time point are not known. CDR3s include the opening cysteine and the closing phenylalanine or tryptophan. Each record gives: CDR3 protein, CDR3 DNA, D gene, J gene, V gene, clone size. D genes are given only for firm matches. Part of the rows lack a size; the others show once, few, many or a class for expanded clones.

cdr3_aa: CSARDRTQKPYEQYF; cdr3_nt: TGCAGTGCTAGAGATAGGACTCAGAAGCCCTACGAGCAGTACTTC; d_call: -; j_call: TRBJ2-7; v_call: TRBV20-1; clone_size: -
cdr3_aa: CASSYSKGRTDTQYF; cdr3_nt: TGTGCCAGCAGTTACTCGAAGGGGCGCACAGATACGCAGTATTTT; d_call: -; j_call: TRBJ2-3; v_call: TRBV6-5; clone_size: few
cdr3_aa: CASGKASYEQYF; cdr3_nt: TGTGCCAGCGGGAAGGCGTCCTACGAGCAGTACTTC; d_call: -; j_call: TRBJ2-7; v_call: TRBV6-2/TRBV6-3; clone_size: -
cdr3_aa: CASSQTVLSGNTIYF; cdr3_nt: TGTGCCAGCAGCCAAACAGTCCTCTCTGGAAACACCATATATTTT; d_call: -; j_call: TRBJ1-3; v_call: TRBV3-1; clone_size: few
cdr3_aa: CSVPSRGLIAKNIQYF; cdr3_nt: TGCAGTGTCCCGTCGAGGGGACTAATAGCCAAAAACATTCAGTACTTC; d_call: TRBD2; j_call: TRBJ2-4; v_call: TRBV20-1; clone_size: once
cdr3_aa: CASSERTGNTEAFF; cdr3_nt: TGTGCCAGCAGCGAGAGGACAGGAAACACTGAAGCTTTCTTT; d_call: TRBD1; j_call: TRBJ1-1; v_call: TRBV9; clone_size: few
cdr3_aa: CASSLVPNAVNTEAFF; cdr3_nt: TGTGCCAGCAGCTTAGTCCCGAACGCGGTGAACACTGAAGCTTTCTTT; d_call: -; j_call: TRBJ1-1; v_call: TRBV7-8; clone_size: few
cdr3_aa: CASSRWTNEKLFF; cdr3_nt: TGTGCCAGCAGCCGATGGACTAATGAAAAACTGTTTTTT; d_call: -; j_call: TRBJ1-4; v_call: TRBV7-2; clone_size: -
cdr3_aa: CASSFRRGYEQYF; cdr3_nt: TGTGCCAGTAGTTTCCGGAGGGGCTACGAGCAGTACTTC; d_call: -; j_call: TRBJ2-7; v_call: TRBV19; clone_size: few
cdr3_aa: CASSLGPTAYEQYF; cdr3_nt: TGTGCCAGCAGCTTAGGACCAACCGCGTACGAGCAGTACTTC; d_call: -; j_call: TRBJ2-7; v_call: TRBV7-8; clone_size: many
cdr3_aa: CASSARTGTYEQYF; cdr3_nt: TGTGCCAGCAGCGCCCGGACGGGAACCTACGAGCAGTACTTC; d_call: -; j_call: TRBJ2-7; v_call: TRBV5-5; clone_size: -
cdr3_aa: CASSLSRLAGGQNTGELFF; cdr3_nt: TGTGCCAGCAGCTTATCCCGACTAGCGGGGGGCCAGAACACCGGGGAGCTGTTTTTT; d_call: TRBD2; j_call: TRBJ2-2; v_call: TRBV7-9; clone_size: few
cdr3_aa: CASSQVGWGELFF; cdr3_nt: TGCGCCAGCAGCCAAGTAGGATGGGGGGAGCTGTTTTTT; d_call: -; j_call: TRBJ2-2; v_call: TRBV4-1; clone_size: many
cdr3_aa: CASSQDLAGELFF; cdr3_nt: TGTGCCAGCAGCCAAGATCTAGCCGGGGAGCTGTTTTTT; d_call: -; j_call: TRBJ2-2; v_call: TRBV4-2; clone_size: many
cdr3_aa: CASSSAGRVDTQYF; cdr3_nt: TGTGCCAGCAGTTCGGCGGGCCGGGTAGATACGCAGTATTTT; d_call: -; j_call: TRBJ2-3; v_call: TRBV27; clone_size: few
cdr3_aa: CASSLIQNSPYEQYF; cdr3_nt: TGTGCCAGCAGCTTAATACAGAATAGTCCCTACGAGCAGTACTTC; d_call: -; j_call: TRBJ2-7; v_call: TRBV11-3; clone_size: few
cdr3_aa: CASSTPEAGGPIGELFF; cdr3_nt: TGTGCCAGCAGTACCCCGGAAGCGGGGGGGCCGATCGGGGAGCTGTTTTTT; d_call: TRBD2; j_call: TRBJ2-2; v_call: TRBV11-3; clone_size: few
cdr3_aa: CASSFDMGLGAGELFF; cdr3_nt: TGTGCCAGCAGCTTCGACATGGGGCTGGGGGCCGGGGAGCTGTTTTTT; d_call: -; j_call: TRBJ2-2; v_call: TRBV7-6; clone_size: -
cdr3_aa: CASSQVPPCDKLLNYGYTF; cdr3_nt: TGTGCCAGCAGCCAAGTCCCGCCCTGTGATAAGCTACTTAACTATGGCTACACCTTC; d_call: -; j_call: TRBJ1-2; v_call: TRBV3-2; clone_size: few
cdr3_aa: CATSRGRGGVNTEAFF; cdr3_nt: TGTGCCACCAGCAGAGGCAGGGGGGGAGTGAACACTGAAGCTTTCTTT; d_call: TRBD1; j_call: TRBJ1-1; v_call: TRBV15; clone_size: many
cdr3_aa: CATSDPGTGANTGELFF; cdr3_nt: TGTGCCACCAGTGATCCCGGGACAGGGGCGAACACCGGGGAGCTGTTTTTT; d_call: TRBD1; j_call: TRBJ2-2; v_call: TRBV24-1; clone_size: many
cdr3_aa: CASSLDRAVDYGYTF; cdr3_nt: TGTGCCAGCAGCTTAGACAGGGCGGTGGACTATGGCTACACCTTC; d_call: -; j_call: TRBJ1-2; v_call: TRBV7-2; clone_size: -
cdr3_aa: CASSPWTSGSTGELFF; cdr3_nt: TGTGCCAGCAGTCCTTGGACTAGCGGGAGTACCGGGGAGCTGTTTTTT; d_call: TRBD2; j_call: TRBJ2-2; v_call: TRBV12-3/TRBV12-4; clone_size: -
cdr3_aa: CASSQDRLVNYEQYF; cdr3_nt: TGCGCCAGCAGCCAAGATCGACTAGTCAACTACGAGCAGTACTTC; d_call: -; j_call: TRBJ2-7; v_call: TRBV4-3; clone_size: -
cdr3_aa: CASSLSDANYGYTF; cdr3_nt: TGTGCCAGCAGCTTGTCCGATGCTAACTATGGCTACACCTTC; d_call: -; j_call: TRBJ1-2; v_call: TRBV5-6; clone_size: few
cdr3_aa: CAIGLAAGELFF; cdr3_nt: TGTGCCATTGGACTAGCTGCCGGGGAGCTGTTTTTT; d_call: TRBD2; j_call: TRBJ2-2; v_call: TRBV2; clone_size: -
cdr3_aa: CASSQDSLAGYNEQFF; cdr3_nt: TGCGCCAGCAGCCAAGACTCGCTAGCGGGGTACAATGAGCAGTTCTTC; d_call: TRBD2; j_call: TRBJ2-1; v_call: TRBV4-3; clone_size: -
cdr3_aa: CASRNRGLTEAFF; cdr3_nt: TGTGCCAGCAGAAACAGGGGGCTTACTGAAGCTTTCTTT; d_call: TRBD1; j_call: TRBJ1-1; v_call: TRBV5-5; clone_size: -
cdr3_aa: CSVEASGTGLYEQYF; cdr3_nt: TGCAGCGTTGAAGCCTCTGGGACAGGGCTCTACGAGCAGTACTTC; d_call: TRBD1; j_call: TRBJ2-7; v_call: TRBV29-1; clone_size: few
cdr3_aa: CASSLDTLSNSPLHF; cdr3_nt: TGCGCCAGCAGCTTGGACACGTTGTCGAATTCACCCCTCCACTTT; d_call: -; j_call: TRBJ1-6; v_call: TRBV5-1; clone_size: few
cdr3_aa: CASSLALSGGVTDTQYF; cdr3_nt: TGTGCCAGCAGCTTAGCCCTTAGCGGGGGGGTCACAGATACGCAGTATTTT; d_call: TRBD2; j_call: TRBJ2-3; v_call: TRBV11-2; clone_size: -
cdr3_aa: CASRPNVGGGRDTQYF; cdr3_nt: TGTGCCAGCAGGCCCAACGTGGGGGGCGGTAGAGATACGCAGTATTTT; d_call: -; j_call: TRBJ2-3; v_call: TRBV6-1; clone_size: -
cdr3_aa: CASSQGDRGTSGANVLTF; cdr3_nt: TGCGCCAGCAGTCAAGGGGACAGGGGGACCTCTGGGGCCAACGTCCTGACTTTC; d_call: TRBD1; j_call: TRBJ2-6; v_call: TRBV23-1; clone_size: -
cdr3_aa: CASSQDSGTGLFF; cdr3_nt: TGCGCCAGCAGCCAAGATTCCGGGACGGGTCTGTTTTTT; d_call: -; j_call: TRBJ2-2; v_call: TRBV4-3; clone_size: -
cdr3_aa: CASSQEWLSGNTIYF; cdr3_nt: TGTGCCAGCAGCCAAGAGTGGCTCTCTGGAAACACCATATATTTT; d_call: -; j_call: TRBJ1-3; v_call: TRBV3-1; clone_size: -
cdr3_aa: CASRSFWDEQFF; cdr3_nt: TGTGCCAGCAGGAGCTTTTGGGATGAGCAGTTCTTC; d_call: -; j_call: TRBJ2-1; v_call: TRBV6-1; clone_size: few
cdr3_aa: CASSAAWGSSYNEQFF; cdr3_nt: TGTGCCAGCAGTGCGGCGTGGGGGAGCTCCTACAATGAGCAGTTCTTC; d_call: -; j_call: TRBJ2-1; v_call: TRBV12-3/TRBV12-4; clone_size: few
cdr3_aa: CASSLNSGWSSYEQYF; cdr3_nt: TGTGCCAGCAGCCTCAACAGCGGGTGGAGCTCCTACGAGCAGTACTTC; d_call: -; j_call: TRBJ2-7; v_call: TRBV7-2; clone_size: -
cdr3_aa: CASSLSDGGYQPQHF; cdr3_nt: TGTGCCAGCAGCTTATCAGACGGAGGCTATCAGCCCCAGCATTTT; d_call: -; j_call: TRBJ1-5; v_call: TRBV5-6; clone_size: -
cdr3_aa: CASSRDREVQYF; cdr3_nt: TGTGCCAGCAGCCGAGACCGGGAGGTCCAGTACTTC; d_call: TRBD2; j_call: TRBJ2-5; v_call: TRBV12-3/TRBV12-4; clone_size: few
cdr3_aa: CASSARVNTGELFF; cdr3_nt: TGTGCCAGCAGCGCCAGGGTTAACACCGGGGAGCTGTTTTTT; d_call: -; j_call: TRBJ2-2; v_call: TRBV9; clone_size: few
cdr3_aa: CASSARGQGRMAFF; cdr3_nt: TGTGCCAGCAGCGCTAGGGGACAGGGAAGGATGGCTTTCTTT; d_call: TRBD1; j_call: TRBJ1-1; v_call: TRBV7-8; clone_size: few
cdr3_aa: CASSPPQGALYGAFF; cdr3_nt: TGTGCCAGCAGCCCTCCTCAGGGGGCGCTTTACGGTGCTTTCTTT; d_call: TRBD1; j_call: TRBJ1-1; v_call: TRBV7-9; clone_size: few
cdr3_aa: CASSFARAAGYTF; cdr3_nt: TGTGCCAGCAGCTTTGCCAGGGCCGCTGGCTACACCTTC; d_call: -; j_call: TRBJ1-2; v_call: TRBV7-9; clone_size: -
cdr3_aa: CASSPWGTRNYGYTF; cdr3_nt: TGTGCCAGCAGCCCCTGGGGAACACGTAACTATGGCTACACCTTC; d_call: -; j_call: TRBJ1-2; v_call: TRBV13; clone_size: -
cdr3_aa: CAISEGDPGELFF; cdr3_nt: TGTGCCATCAGTGAAGGGGACCCCGGGGAGCTGTTTTTT; d_call: -; j_call: TRBJ2-2; v_call: TRBV10-3; clone_size: few
cdr3_aa: CSARDFQGPLSYEQYF; cdr3_nt: TGCAGTGCTAGAGACTTCCAGGGGCCCCTCTCCTACGAGCAGTACTTC; d_call: -; j_call: TRBJ2-7; v_call: TRBV20-1; clone_size: -
cdr3_aa: CASRTGFMNTEAFF; cdr3_nt: TGTGCCAGCAGGACAGGGTTCATGAACACTGAAGCTTTCTTT; d_call: TRBD1; j_call: TRBJ1-1; v_call: TRBV2; clone_size: few
cdr3_aa: CASSLSLAGTDTQYF; cdr3_nt: TGTGCCAGCAGCTTATCACTAGCGGGCACAGATACGCAGTATTTT; d_call: TRBD2; j_call: TRBJ2-3; v_call: TRBV7-2; clone_size: -
cdr3_aa: CASSPWGQTLYGYTF; cdr3_nt: TGTGCCAGCTCACCTTGGGGACAGACTCTCTATGGCTACACCTTC; d_call: TRBD1; j_call: TRBJ1-2; v_call: TRBV18; clone_size: -
cdr3_aa: CASSQDPGRWGETQYF; cdr3_nt: TGCGCCAGCAGCCAAGATCCGGGACGTTGGGGGGAGACCCAGTACTTC; d_call: -; j_call: TRBJ2-5; v_call: TRBV4-3; clone_size: few
cdr3_aa: CASSIPGQSFNEQFF; cdr3_nt: TGTGCCAGTAGTATCCCGGGACAGAGTTTCAATGAGCAGTTCTTC; d_call: TRBD1; j_call: TRBJ2-1; v_call: TRBV19; clone_size: -
cdr3_aa: CASSFYQGHLDQPQHF; cdr3_nt: TGTGCCAGCAGCTTCTATCAGGGACACCTAGATCAGCCCCAGCATTTT; d_call: -; j_call: TRBJ1-5; v_call: TRBV5-5; clone_size: few
cdr3_aa: CASSLGWEYEQYF; cdr3_nt: TGCGCCAGCAGCTTGGGTTGGGAGTACGAGCAGTACTTC; d_call: -; j_call: TRBJ2-7; v_call: TRBV5-1; clone_size: -
cdr3_aa: CASSPQGGYEQYF; cdr3_nt: TGTGCCAGCTCTCCCCAAGGGGGTTACGAGCAGTACTTC; d_call: -; j_call: TRBJ2-7; v_call: TRBV18; clone_size: -
cdr3_aa: CASSLWGVSGEYF; cdr3_nt: TGCGCCAGCAGTCTATGGGGGGTTAGCGGAGAGTATTTT; d_call: -; j_call: TRBJ2-3; v_call: TRBV4-3; clone_size: -
cdr3_aa: CASSEVRGHSGAFF; cdr3_nt: TGTGCCAGCAGTGAAGTCAGGGGACACTCCGGGGCTTTCTTT; d_call: -; j_call: TRBJ1-1; v_call: TRBV2; clone_size: -
cdr3_aa: CASSKGGDTQYF; cdr3_nt: TGTGCCAGCAGCAAAGGGGGGGATACGCAGTATTTT; d_call: -; j_call: TRBJ2-3; v_call: TRBV7-3; clone_size: few
cdr3_aa: CASSPQGNANTEAFF; cdr3_nt: TGTGCCAGCTCACCTCAGGGCAATGCGAACACTGAAGCTTTCTTT; d_call: -; j_call: TRBJ1-1; v_call: TRBV18; clone_size: few
cdr3_aa: CASSFSGDLYQETQYF; cdr3_nt: TGTGCCAGCAGCTTTAGCGGGGATTTGTACCAAGAGACCCAGTACTTC; d_call: TRBD2; j_call: TRBJ2-5; v_call: TRBV7-2; clone_size: -